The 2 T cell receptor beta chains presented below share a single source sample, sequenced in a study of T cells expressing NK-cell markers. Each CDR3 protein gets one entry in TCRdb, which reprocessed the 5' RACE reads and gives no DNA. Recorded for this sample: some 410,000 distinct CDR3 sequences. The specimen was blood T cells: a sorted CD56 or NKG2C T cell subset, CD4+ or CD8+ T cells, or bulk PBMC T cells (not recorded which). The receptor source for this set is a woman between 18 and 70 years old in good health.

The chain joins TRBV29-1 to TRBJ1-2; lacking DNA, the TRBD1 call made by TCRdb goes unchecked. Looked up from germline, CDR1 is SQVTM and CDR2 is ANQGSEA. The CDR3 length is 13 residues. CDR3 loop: CSGYRGFDYGYTF.

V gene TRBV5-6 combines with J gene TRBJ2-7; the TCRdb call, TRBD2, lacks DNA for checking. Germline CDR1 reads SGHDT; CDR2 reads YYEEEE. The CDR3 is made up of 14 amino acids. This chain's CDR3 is CASSWGHPPGEQYF.